These 27 T cell receptor beta chains came from one sample sequenced in a study of shared clonotypes between healthy human individuals. Naive CD8 cells lacked CD45RO and underwent positive selection for CCR7, leaving out terminally differentiated effector memory CD45RA+ cells. The data were produced by immunoSEQ multiplex PCR, yet TCRdb's version contains in-frame clones alone and is incomplete. The table shows 550,000 to 600,000 clones, with 95% to 98% occurring only once. The sample taken for sequencing was naive CD8+ T cells sorted from blood. All receptors derive from a man aged 25 to 40 in good health.

The CDR3 sequence: CASRSSGQGSSGNTIYF. The CDR3 DNA reads TGTGCCAGCAGATCATCGGGACAGGGCAGCTCTGGAAACACCATATATTTT. The chain joins TRBV2 to TRBJ1-3; 9 positions agree with TRBD1. V lost 6 bases, J lost 0 bases, and 9 bases stayed unmatched. The germline V gene encodes CDR1 SNHLY and CDR2 FYNNEI. The CDR3 consists of 17 residues.

Notes on this clone: The sample has other DNA sequences that encode this CDR3 too. V and J are TRBV7-6 and TRBJ2-7; D not certain. Germline V gene lookup returns CDR1 SGHVS and CDR2 FNYEAQ. The CDR3 contains 14 residues. Trimming stripped 0 bases from V and 2 bases from J, with 8 bases between. The CDR3 reads CASSLAAGAYEQYF. The CDR3 bases are TGTGCCAGCAGCTTAGCAGCAGGTGCCTACGAGCAGTACTTC. Full variable domain (outside the CDR3, taken from reference TRBV7-6 and TRBJ2-7): GAGVSQSPRYKVTKRGQDVALRCDPISGHVSLYWYRQALGQGPEFLTYFNYEAQQDKSGLPNDRFSAERPEGSISTLTIQRTEQRDSAMYRCASSLAAGAYEQYFGPGTRLTVT.

The rearrangement links TRBV30 to TRBJ2-7, with 9 nucleotides matching TRBD1. Germline assignment: CDR1 GTSNPN and CDR2 SVGIG (reference sequence). J was trimmed by 3 bases and V by 2 bases; bases with no gene match: 5. The CDR3 extends over 14 amino acids. The CDR3 DNA reads as TGTGCCTGGAGTACCGGACAGGGGCACTACGAGCAGTACTTC. This translates into CAWSTGQGHYEQYF.

The chain uses TRBV11-2 and TRBJ2-5, with D maybe TRBD2 (6 bases). Germline V CDR1 and CDR2: SGHAT, FQNNGV. Trimming shortened V by 1 base and J by 3 bases, and 6 bases separated the two germline ends. The CDR3 runs 13 residues. In nucleotides, the CDR3 is TGTGCCAGCAGCTTAGGGGGGGAAGAGACCCAGTACTTC. It encodes CASSLGGEETQYF.

The chain carries TRBV7-8 and TRBJ2-1; D ambiguous. Per germline, CDR1 SGHVS and CDR2 FQNEAQ. This CDR3 is built from 15 residues. The ends were cut back, 7 bases at V and 7 bases at J, with 20 bases in the middle. Here the CDR3 DNA reads TGTGCCAGCAAGGAGACTCCACCTCTAGGTAATGAGCAGTTCTTC. This codes for CASKETPPLGNEQFF.

The rearrangement links TRBV10-2 to TRBJ2-3; either TRBD1 or TRBD2 may fit D (5 bases each). Trimming left V 5 bases short and J 0 bases short, with 9 bases between. Germline CDR1 WSHSY, CDR2 SAAADI. The CDR3 length is 14 residues. This chain's CDR3 is CASSPGTSTDTQYF. In DNA form, the CDR3 reads TGCGCCAGCAGTCCCGGGACGAGCACAGATACGCAGTATTTT.

The chain couples TRBV5-4 to TRBJ2-3; 11 nucleotides agree with TRBD2. The CDR3 spans 15 residues. V shed 5 bases, J shed 6 bases, and the junction held 8 bases outside the gene matches. Germline CDR1 reads SGHNT; CDR2 reads YYREEE (reference sequence). DNA for the CDR3: TGTGCCAGCAGACCACTAGCGGGAGCTCGGGATACGCAGTATTTT. Amino acid sequence: CASRPLAGARDTQYF.

V usage is TRBV11-2 and J usage is TRBJ2-3; 10 nucleotides align to TRBD2. CDR3 length equals 18 residues. Germline V gene sequence: CDR1 SGHAT, CDR2 FQNNGV. J gave up 4 bases and V 8 bases, and 18 bases lay outside the gene matches. CDR3 sequence reads: CASSSRGLAGERADTQYF. For the CDR3, the DNA is TGTGCCAGCTCGTCTCGGGGCCTAGCGGGAGAGAGGGCAGATACGCAGTATTTT.

This chain joins TRBV10-3 and TRBJ2-3, with D perhaps assigned TRBD1 or TRBD2 (6 bases each). V was cut by 7 bases and J by 6 bases, with 17 bases left in between. Germline V lookup: CDR1 ENHRY, CDR2 SYGVKD. The CDR3 runs to 14 residues. CDR3 loop: CAITATGDRDTQYF. The CDR3 DNA reads TGTGCCATCACGGCGACGGGAGACAGGGATACGCAGTATTTT.

DNA of the CDR3: TGCAGCGTTGATGGGGGGAATGAGCAGTTCTTC. Translation gives CSVDGGNEQFF. The genes are TRBV29-1 and TRBJ2-1; tentatively, D is TRBD2 (6 bases). Per the germline V gene, CDR1 is SQVTM and CDR2 is ANQGSEA. Trimming shortened V by 3 bases and J by 7 bases, and 7 bases separated the two germline ends. The CDR3 contains 11 residues.

The chain employs TRBV5-1 and TRBJ2-2; maybe TRBD2 (5 bases). The germline gives CDR1 SGHRS, CDR2 YFSETQ. Trimming cost V 3 bases and J 8 bases, with 17 bases left between them. This CDR3 comprises 15 residues. The CDR3: CASSSIQSRAGELFF. CDR3 nucleotide sequence: TGCGCCAGCAGCTCCATCCAGTCGAGGGCGGGGGAGCTGTTTTTT.

The chain is built from TRBV28 and TRBJ2-7, with D perhaps TRBD2 (5 bases). Trimming removed 4 bases from V and 2 bases from J, with 12 bases in between. Germline lookup yields CDR1 MDHEN and CDR2 SYDVKM. The CDR3 runs to 14 residues. CDR3 in amino acids: CASSYTSGTYEQYF. The DNA for the CDR3 is TGTGCCAGCAGTTACACCTCGGGAACCTACGAGCAGTACTTC.

The CDR3: CASSLGDDSYEQYF. The CDR3 DNA reads TGTGCCAGCAGCCTCGGAGACGACTCCTACGAGCAGTACTTC. The chain couples TRBV9 to TRBJ2-7; D is ambiguous. Germline V gene lookup returns CDR1 SGDLS and CDR2 YYNGEE. The CDR3 length is 14 residues. Trimming shortened V by 4 bases and J by 0 bases, and 11 bases separated the two germline ends.

This chain connects TRBV2 to TRBJ2-7, with D possibly being TRBD1 (6 bases). Germline CDR1 and CDR2: SNHLY and FYNNEI. CDR3 size: 14 residues. V was pared by 3 bases and J by 3 bases, with 12 bases between. The CDR3 nucleotides read TGTGCCAGCAGTGATTACAGGGCCGGCTACGAGCAGTACTTC. Its protein is CASSDYRAGYEQYF.

The chain recombines TRBV5-1 with TRBJ1-1, with D hard to call. V was pared by 0 bases and J by 7 bases, with 13 bases between. Per germline, CDR1 SGHRS and CDR2 YFSETQ. The CDR3 contains 14 residues. The CDR3 nucleotides are TGCGCCAGCAGCTTGGCGCGGGGTCGGGATGAAGCTTTCTTT. It translates to CASSLARGRDEAFF. Using reference TRBV5-1 and TRBJ1-1 for the parts outside the CDR3, the full variable domain is KAGVTQTPRYLIKTRGQQVTLSCSPISGHRSVSWYQQTPGQGLQFLFEYFSETQRNKGNFPGRFSGRQFSNSRSEMNVSTLELGDSALYLCASSLARGRDEAFFGQGTRLTVV.

This chain links TRBV9 with TRBJ2-1, with TRBD2 matching 11 bases. The CDR3 has 17 amino acids. With 4 bases clipped from V and 3 bases from J, the junction kept 9 bases outside the gene matches. Germline V lookup: CDR1 SGDLS, CDR2 YYNGEE. In nucleotides, the CDR3 is TGTGCCAGCAGCCTAGCGGGAGGCCGCGGGTACTACAATGAGCAGTTCTTC. Protein: CASSLAGGRGYYNEQFF.

The gene calls are TRBV9 and TRBJ2-7; TRBD1 agrees at 7 bases. This CDR3 comprises 14 residues. The junction had 3 bases not matched to a gene; V was cut back by 3 bases and J by 0 bases. Per germline, CDR1 SGDLS and CDR2 YYNGEE. The CDR3, as DNA: TGTGCCAGCAGCGAGACAGGGTCCTCCTACGAGCAGTACTTC. Its protein is CASSETGSSYEQYF.

The chain carries TRBV27 and TRBJ2-7, with D perhaps matching TRBD1 (6 bases). The CDR3 is 16 residues long. From germline, CDR1 is MNHEY and CDR2 SMNVEV (reference sequence). V was trimmed by 5 bases and J by 2 bases, leaving 19 bases between them. The CDR3 is CASSTKQGRPTYEQYF. CDR3 nucleotide sequence: TGTGCCAGCAGTACGAAACAGGGTCGACCAACCTACGAGCAGTACTTC.

V gene TRBV7-9 combines with J gene TRBJ2-1, with unresolved D. The germline V gene encodes CDR1 SEHNR and CDR2 FQNEAQ (reference sequence). V was shortened by 5 bases and J by 2 bases, with 10 bases between the two germline ends. CDR3 length: 14 residues. The CDR3 region is CASSPAETYNEQFF. The CDR3 region has the DNA TGTGCCAGCAGCCCGGCGGAAACCTACAATGAGCAGTTCTTC.

The chain carries TRBV6-1 and TRBJ2-7; D is undetermined. Deletions cut 6 bases from V and 4 bases from J, with 4 bases between. CDR1 MNHNS and CDR2 SASEGT come from the germline V gene. This CDR3 comprises 10 residues. The CDR3 region is CASRGYEQYF. CDR3 bases: TGTGCCAGCAGAGGTTACGAGCAGTACTTC.

V gene TRBV2 combines with J gene TRBJ1-5, with 9 bases lining up with TRBD1. The germline CDR1 and CDR2 sequences are SNHLY and FYNNEI. This CDR3 comprises 16 residues. J gave up 1 base and V 6 bases, and 7 bases lay outside the gene matches. DNA for the CDR3: TGTGCCAGCAGAAACAGGGGGCGAGGGAGCAATCAGCCCCAGCATTTT. This translates into CASRNRGRGSNQPQHF.

The J gene is TRBJ1-1, the V gene TRBV6-1; a weak D match, TRBD1 (5 bases). The germline V gene encodes CDR1 MNHNS and CDR2 SASEGT. The length of the CDR3 is 12 residues. V shed 10 bases and J shed 2 bases, with 11 bases lying between them. CDR3 amino acids: CAIKQVNTEAFF. CDR3 sequence (DNA): TGTGCCATTAAACAGGTCAACACTGAAGCTTTCTTT.

V is TRBV19 and J is TRBJ1-1; possible D gene TRBD1, 6 bases. The CDR3 covers 15 residues. CDR1 is LNHDA, CDR2 SQIVND, per germline (reference sequence). V was cut by 1 base and J by 4 bases, with 13 bases left in between. The CDR3 loop reads CASSIAGALGTEAFF. CDR3 nucleotides: TGTGCCAGTAGTATAGCAGGGGCGCTTGGCACTGAAGCTTTCTTT.

The J gene is TRBJ2-7, the V gene TRBV10-1; no reliable D call. This CDR3 contains 14 residues. Germline V CDR1 and CDR2: WNHNN, SYGVQD (reference sequence). Trimming took off 2 bases at V and 2 bases at J, with 10 bases between the two ends. The CDR3 coding sequence is TGCGCCAGCAGTGAGCGAAGGGCCCCCTACGAGCAGTACTTC. Protein product: CASSERRAPYEQYF.

V gene TRBV7-9 combines with J gene TRBJ2-5; TRBD1 aligns across 7 bases. V was pared by 5 bases and J by 1 base, with 13 bases of the junction left unmatched. Germline CDR1 and CDR2: SEHNR and FQNEAQ (reference sequence). CDR3 size: 17 residues. For the CDR3, the DNA is TGTGCCAGCAGCCCTAGGGGGCCAGGGAGCTTCCAAGAGACCCAGTACTTC. It translates to CASSPRGPGSFQETQYF.

The V gene is TRBV7-9, the J gene TRBJ1-1; possible D gene TRBD1, 5 bases. V dropped 2 bases and J dropped 1 base, with 11 bases sitting between them. This CDR3 is 15 amino acids long. Germline CDR1 reads SEHNR; CDR2 reads FQNEAQ (reference sequence). CDR3 nucleotide sequence: TGTGCCAGCAGCTTAACGGTGCAGGGGAACACTGAAGCTTTCTTT. As protein: CASSLTVQGNTEAFF.

The chain links TRBV9 to TRBJ1-2; no firm D call. Germline lookup yields CDR1 SGDLS and CDR2 YYNGEE. The ends were cut back, 6 bases at V and 2 bases at J, with 8 bases in the middle. This CDR3 region has 12 residues. CDR3 nucleotide sequence: TGTGCCAGCAATAGCGTAAACTATGGCTACACCTTC. Protein: CASNSVNYGYTF.